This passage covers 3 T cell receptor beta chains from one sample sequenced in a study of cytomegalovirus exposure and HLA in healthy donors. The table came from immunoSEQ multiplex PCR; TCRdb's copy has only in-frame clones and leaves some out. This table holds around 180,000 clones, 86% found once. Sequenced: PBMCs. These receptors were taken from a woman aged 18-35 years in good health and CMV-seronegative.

This CDR3 reads CASSTRQAGYTGELFF. DNA of the CDR3: TGTGCCAGCAGCACCAGACAGGCCGGGTACACCGGGGAGCTGTTTTTT. V gene TRBV7-6 combines with J gene TRBJ2-2, with D perhaps TRBD1 (6 bases). The V end lost 5 bases, the J end lost 3 bases, and 16 bases lay between the germline ends. This CDR3 is 16 amino acids long. Germline lookup yields CDR1 SGHVS and CDR2 FNYEAQ.

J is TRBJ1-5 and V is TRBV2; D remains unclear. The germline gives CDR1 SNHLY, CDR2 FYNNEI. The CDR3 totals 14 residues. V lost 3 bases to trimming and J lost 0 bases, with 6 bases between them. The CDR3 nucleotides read TGTGCCAGCAGTGAGCTTAGTAGCAATCAGCCCCAGCATTTT. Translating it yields CASSELSSNQPQHF.

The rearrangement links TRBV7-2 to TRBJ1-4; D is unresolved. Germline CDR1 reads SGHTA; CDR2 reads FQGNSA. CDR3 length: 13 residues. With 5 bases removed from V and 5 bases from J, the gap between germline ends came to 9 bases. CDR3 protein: CASSLGRNEKLFF. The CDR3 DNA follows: TGTGCCAGCAGCCTTGGGAGAAATGAAAAACTGTTTTTT.